This record looks at one T cell receptor beta chain sequence and its context. This specimen comes from a study of control samples from healthy donors and cancer patients. Profiling relied on immunoSEQ multiplex PCR, and the TCRdb table lists in-frame clones only, not all of them. The sample lists under 30,000 clones, around 80% occurring once. Germline V lookup: CDR1 GTSNPN, CDR2 SVGIG (reference sequence). This CDR3 region has 13 residues. The J segment lost 6 bases and the V segment lost 4 bases, leaving 5 bases of the junction unmatched. The sequenced sample consisted of PBMCs. The TCR was taken from a man aged 55 to 70 with head and neck cancer. The chain joins TRBV30 to TRBJ2-2; 7 bases are a match to TRBD2. In DNA form, the CDR3 reads TGTGCCTGGACTCCCGCGGGGGCCGGGGAGCTGTTTTTT. Residues: CAWTPAGAGELFF. The entire variable domain, with the rest obtained from reference TRBV30 and TRBJ2-2, is as follows: SQTIHQWPATLVQPVGSPLSLECTVEGTSNPNLYWYRQAAGRGLQLLFYSVGIGQISSEVPQNLSASRPQDRQFILSSKKLLLSDSGFYLCAWTPAGAGELFFGEGSRLTVL.